One and the same sample provided the 20 T cell receptor beta chains below, sequenced in a study of tumor-infiltrating T cells and Merkel cell polyomavirus. The data were produced by immunoSEQ multiplex PCR, yet TCRdb's version contains in-frame clones alone and is incomplete. This table holds approximately 53 clones. Robust Merkel cell polyomavirus Large T antigen positivity by immunohistochemistry was seen in all patients' tumors. Sequencing input: Merkel cell polyomavirus peptide tetramer+ CD8+ T cells sorted from the tumor. The receptors stem from a person between 50 and 80 years old with Merkel cell carcinoma.

The genes are TRBV7-8 and TRBJ2-6; D unclear. This CDR3 has 19 residues. V was cut by 4 bases and J by 5 bases, with 24 bases left in between. The germline gives CDR1 SGHVS, CDR2 FQNEAQ. This CDR3 is CASSSNKFTHQSRANVLTF. The CDR3 DNA is TGTGCCAGCAGCTCTAATAAGTTTACCCACCAAAGTCGGGCCAACGTCCTGACTTTC.

This chain joins TRBV2 and TRBJ2-1; 13 bases are shared with TRBD2. Germline V CDR1 and CDR2: SNHLY, FYNNEI. The CDR3 sequence is 16 residues long. Trimming cost V 6 bases and J 3 bases; bases outside gene matches: 5. DNA of the CDR3: TGTGCCAGCAGGGCACTAGCGGGGGGGATCTACAATGAGCAGTTCTTC. Protein: CASRALAGGIYNEQFF. The full variable domain, with the rest looked up from reference TRBV2 and TRBJ2-1, is EPEVTQTPSHQVTQMGQEVILRCVPISNHLYFYWYRQILGQKVEFLVSFYNNEISEKSEIFDDQFSVERPDGSNFTLKIRSTKLEDSAMYFCASRALAGGIYNEQFFGPGTRLTVL.

A single count supports this clone. The J gene is TRBJ2-1, the V gene TRBV6-1; the match to TRBD2 covers 12 bases. The V gene end was trimmed by 7 bases and the J gene end by 12 bases; junction bases not matched to a gene: 10. Germline lookup yields CDR1 MNHNS and CDR2 SASEGT. CDR3 length equals 14 residues. The CDR3 DNA reads as TGTGCCAGCATTTGGGCTAGCGGGGGGGCTTGGCAGTTCTTC. Its protein is CASIWASGGAWQFF.

Written as DNA, the CDR3 is TGTGCCAGCAGCCCTACCACCTCCGGCGGCTATGGCTACACCTTC. It yields the protein CASSPTTSGGYGYTF. The chain carries TRBV9 and TRBJ1-2; D is uncertain. V lost 4 bases and J 4 bases, leaving 17 bases between the germline ends. The CDR3 sequence is 15 residues long. Germline lookup yields CDR1 SGDLS and CDR2 YYNGEE.

The rearrangement uses TRBV4-1 and TRBJ2-1; D possibly corresponds to TRBD2 (6 bases). This CDR3 is built from 14 residues. Deletions cut 1 base from V and 2 bases from J, with 6 bases between. Germline CDR1 and CDR2: MGHRA and YSYEKL. CDR3 protein: CASSQGGAYNEQFF. The CDR3 nucleotides are TGCGCCAGCAGCCAAGGGGGGGCCTACAATGAGCAGTTCTTC.

The DNA of the CDR3 is TGTGCCAGCAGCCCTAGCGGGAGGTACCAAGAGACCCAGTACTTC. Protein: CASSPSGRYQETQYF. This rearrangement joins TRBV2 to TRBJ2-5, with 11 bases fitting TRBD2. J gave up 0 bases and V 6 bases, and 3 bases lay outside the gene matches. This CDR3 comprises 15 residues. CDR1 SNHLY and CDR2 FYNNEI come from the germline V gene.

This clone was observed once. The J gene is TRBJ1-4, the V gene TRBV7-2; TRBD1 matches at 9 bases. This CDR3 is built from 14 residues. V dropped 5 bases and J dropped 8; count of bases not matched to a gene: 6. Germline V gives CDR1 SGHTA, CDR2 FQGNSA. The DNA of the CDR3 is TGTGCCAGCAGCAGGACAGGGGCCAAGGAAAAACTGTTTTTT. Residues: CASSRTGAKEKLFF.

This clone has only one observation. Because the CDR3's place on the DNA is in doubt, the DNA is left out and the CDR3 is given as listed by TCRdb. The chain combines TRBV7-3 with TRBJ1-1; the table calls TRBD1, which could not be checked here. With termini counted, the CDR3 has 16 amino acids. Per germline, CDR1 SGHTA and CDR2 FQGTGA. CDR3 amino acids: CASSFGPGQGNTEAFF.

In this sample, this clone turned up once. This chain joins TRBV11-2 and TRBJ2-1, with 9 bases identical to TRBD1. Per the germline V gene, CDR1 is SGHAT and CDR2 is FQNNGV. The CDR3 loop spans 16 amino acids. V shed 5 bases and J 6 bases; nucleotides not matched to a gene: 11. The CDR3 DNA follows: TGTGCCAGCAGCCGGCCTTCGGGACAGGGTGGCAATGAGCAGTTCTTC. Translated, it gives CASSRPSGQGGNEQFF.

This rearrangement joins TRBV21-1 to TRBJ2-6; the table assigns TRBD2, which was not confirmed against the DNA. TRBV21-1 is shown as a pseudogene. The CDR3 has 18 residues. CDR3 DNA sequence: TGTGCCAGCAGGGCGGTACTAGTACAACAAAGTCGGGCCAACGTCCTGACTTTC. As protein: CASRAVLVQQSRANVLTF.

The chain links TRBV18 to TRBJ1-1; tentatively, D is TRBD1 (6 bases). Germline V gene data show CDR1 as KGHSH and CDR2 as LQKENI. The CDR3 sequence is 15 residues long. Trimming removed 5 bases at V and 2 bases at J, with 15 bases between. The CDR3 nucleotides read TGTGCCAGCTCATCAACGGACAGCGGCAACACTGAAGCTTTCTTT. Protein: CASSSTDSGNTEAFF.

The chain combines TRBV7-9 with TRBJ1-2; D is possibly TRBD1 (6 bases). The CDR3 has 15 amino acids. CDR1 SEHNR and CDR2 FQNEAQ come from the germline V gene (reference sequence). Trimming removed 5 bases from V and 5 bases from J, with 18 bases in between. The CDR3 sequence is CASSPTGQPGYGYTF. The CDR3 DNA sequence: TGTGCCAGCAGCCCGACAGGACAGCCTGGGTATGGCTACACCTTC.

This clone was seen a single time. This chain connects TRBV15 to TRBJ1-6, with D tentatively TRBD1 (6 bases). The CDR3 is 14 amino acids. CDR1 is LNHNV and CDR2 is YYDKDF in the germline V gene (reference sequence). Trimming took off 6 bases at V and 5 bases at J, with 11 bases between the two ends. The CDR3 sequence is CATRSWTDNSPLHF. CDR3 DNA: TGTGCCACCAGAAGTTGGACAGATAATTCACCCCTCCACTTT.

This chain links TRBV18 with TRBJ2-6, with a tentative D call TRBD1 (5 bases). Trimming stripped 5 bases from V and 5 bases from J, with 25 bases between. Germline V gene sequence: CDR1 KGHSH, CDR2 LQKENI. The CDR3 consists of 19 residues. CDR3 sequence: CASSINQDNLQSRANVLTF. The CDR3 nucleotides are TGTGCCAGCTCAATAAACCAGGACAATTTACAAAGTCGGGCCAACGTCCTGACTTTC. Looking up the rest from reference TRBV18 and TRBJ2-6 gives the full variable domain: NAGVMQNPRHLVRRRGQEARLRCSPMKGHSHVYWYRQLPEEGLKFMVYLQKENIIDESGMPKERFSAEFPKEGPSILRIQQVVRGDSAAYFCASSINQDNLQSRANVLTFGAGSRLTVL.

The V call is TRBV2, the J call TRBJ1-1; 7 nucleotides agree with TRBD1. Germline V gene data show CDR1 as SNHLY and CDR2 as FYNNEI. With 6 bases clipped from V and 0 bases from J, the junction kept 10 bases outside the gene matches. The CDR3 sequence is 16 residues long. CDR3: CASSHGQETMNTEAFF. As DNA, the CDR3 is TGTGCCAGCAGCCACGGACAGGAAACAATGAACACTGAAGCTTTCTTT.

This chain links TRBV25-1 with TRBJ1-6; 8 nucleotides line up with TRBD1. Trimming cost V 1 base and J 7 bases; bases outside gene matches: 9. This CDR3 is built from 17 residues. CDR1 is MGHDK and CDR2 is SYGVNS in the germline V gene. The CDR3 spells CASSEFSGGASNSPLHF. In DNA form, the CDR3 reads TGTGCCAGCAGTGAATTCTCAGGGGGCGCATCCAATTCACCCCTCCACTTT.

The J gene is TRBJ1-2, the V gene TRBV19; a possible D gene is TRBD1 (6 bases). There are 13 residues in the CDR3. CDR1 LNHDA and CDR2 SQIVND come from the germline V gene (reference sequence). The V and J ends lost 3 bases and 6 bases respectively, with 11 bases between them. CDR3 DNA: TGTGCCAGTAGTATTGGGTGGACAGATGGCTACACCTTC. Translation: CASSIGWTDGYTF.

Here the CDR3 DNA reads TGTGCCAGTAGTAAACACCTAGAGACCCAGTACTTC. Amino acids: CASSKHLETQYF. The chain carries TRBV19 and TRBJ2-5, with D hard to call. Germline V gene lookup returns CDR1 LNHDA and CDR2 SQIVND (reference sequence). V lost 4 bases and J 4 bases, leaving 7 bases between the germline ends. There are 12 residues in the CDR3.

The chain links TRBV9 to TRBJ1-2; D is unresolved. CDR1 and CDR2 from the germline V gene are SGDLS and YYNGEE. The CDR3 is 16 residues long. V was trimmed by 7 bases and J by 4 bases, leaving 23 bases between them. The CDR3 nucleotides read TGTGCCAGCCATTGCGGGTACTCAAGAAAGATCTATGGCTACACCTTC. This encodes CASHCGYSRKIYGYTF.

The chain joins TRBV10-1 to TRBJ2-7; TRBD1 matches 7 bases. The CDR3 has 14 amino acids. V was clipped by 6 bases and J by 0 bases; unmatched bases: 5. In germline, CDR1 is WNHNN, CDR2 SYGVQD (reference sequence). CDR3 DNA sequence: TGCGCCAGCAGCCGGGACAGCAGCTCCTACGAGCAGTACTTC. Amino acids: CASSRDSSSYEQYF.